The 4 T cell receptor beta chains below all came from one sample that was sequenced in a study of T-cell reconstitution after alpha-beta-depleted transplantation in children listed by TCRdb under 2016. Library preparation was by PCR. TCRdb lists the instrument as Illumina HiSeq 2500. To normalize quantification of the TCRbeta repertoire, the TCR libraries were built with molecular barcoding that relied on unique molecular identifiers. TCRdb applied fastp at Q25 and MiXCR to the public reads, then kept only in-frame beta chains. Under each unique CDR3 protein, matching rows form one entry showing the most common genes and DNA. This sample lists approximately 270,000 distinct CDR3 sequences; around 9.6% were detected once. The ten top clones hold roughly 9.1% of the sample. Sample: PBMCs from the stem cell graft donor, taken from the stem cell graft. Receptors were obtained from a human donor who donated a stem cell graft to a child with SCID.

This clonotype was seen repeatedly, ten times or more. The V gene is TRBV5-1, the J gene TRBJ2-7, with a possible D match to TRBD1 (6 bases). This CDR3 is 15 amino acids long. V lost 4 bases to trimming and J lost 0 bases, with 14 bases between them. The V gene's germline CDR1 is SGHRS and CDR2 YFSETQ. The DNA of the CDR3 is TGCGCCAGCAGCCTGAGACAGGCCAGCTCCTACGAGCAGTACTTC. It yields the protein CASSLRQASSYEQYF.

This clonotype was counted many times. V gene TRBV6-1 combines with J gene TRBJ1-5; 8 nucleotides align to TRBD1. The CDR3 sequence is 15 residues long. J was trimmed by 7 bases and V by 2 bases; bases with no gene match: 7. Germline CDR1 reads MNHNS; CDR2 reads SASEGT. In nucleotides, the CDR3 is TGTGCCAGCAGTGAACCGGGACAGGTTTGGCAGCCCCAGCATTTT. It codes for CASSEPGQVWQPQHF.

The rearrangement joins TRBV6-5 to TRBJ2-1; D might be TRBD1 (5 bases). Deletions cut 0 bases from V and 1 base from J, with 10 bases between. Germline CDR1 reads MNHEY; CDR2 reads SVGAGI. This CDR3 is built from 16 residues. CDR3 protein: CASSYSRGISYNEQFF. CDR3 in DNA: TGTGCCAGCAGTTACTCAAGGGGTATATCCTACAATGAGCAGTTCTTC.

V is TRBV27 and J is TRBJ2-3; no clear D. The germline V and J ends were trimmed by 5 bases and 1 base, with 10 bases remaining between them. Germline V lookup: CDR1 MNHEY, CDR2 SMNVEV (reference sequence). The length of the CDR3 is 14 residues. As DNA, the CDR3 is TGTGCCAGCAGTAGGTCGGGTCGCACAGATACGCAGTATTTT. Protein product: CASSRSGRTDTQYF.